These 28 T cell receptor beta chains were sequenced from one sample in a study of shared clonotypes between healthy human individuals. TCRdb's table, derived via immunoSEQ multiplex PCR, lists solely in-frame clones and lacks some. Here the sample spans 550,000 to 850,000 clones, 55% to 75% being singletons. What was sequenced was memory CD4+ T cells sorted from blood. Described subset: CD45RA-negative fraction. These receptors came from a woman in her 30s in good health.

The CDR3 loop is CASTGGQGNQPQHF. The CDR3, as DNA: TGTGCCAGTACCGGGGGACAGGGTAATCAGCCCCAGCATTTT. V is TRBV19 and J is TRBJ1-5; 9 nucleotides align to TRBD1. The CDR3 is 14 residues long. V lost 7 bases to trimming and J lost 4 bases; unmatched junction nucleotides: 5. Germline V gene sequence: CDR1 LNHDA, CDR2 SQIVND (reference sequence).

This clone has a count of ten or more. The rearrangement joins TRBV27 to TRBJ1-1; the match to TRBD1 covers 7 bases. This CDR3 spans 17 amino acids. With 2 bases clipped from V and 1 base from J, the junction kept 10 bases outside the gene matches. Germline CDR1 is MNHEY and CDR2 is SMNVEV (reference sequence). CDR3: CASSLGSGGVENTEAFF. CDR3 in DNA: TGTGCCAGCAGTTTAGGATCAGGGGGAGTAGAGAACACTGAAGCTTTCTTT.

This clone was picked up a small number of times. This chain joins TRBV28 and TRBJ1-1; D is unresolved. Germline V gene sequence: CDR1 MDHEN, CDR2 SYDVKM. The V end lost 5 bases, the J end lost 5 bases, and 12 bases lay between the germline ends. The CDR3 is 13 amino acids. CDR3 sequence (DNA): TGTGCCAGCAGTCCCGAGTCACGGACTGAAGCTTTCTTT. Protein sequence: CASSPESRTEAFF.

V usage is TRBV4-1 and J usage is TRBJ2-5; TRBD1 matches at 9 bases. The assigned J gene may be wrong: the sequence end matches TRBJ2-7 better. The CDR3 covers 16 residues. CDR1 MGHRA and CDR2 YSYEKL come from the germline V gene. The DNA of the CDR3 is TGCGCCAGCAGCCAAGATGTCGGACAGGGGTGGAACGAGCAGTACTTC. Protein sequence: CASSQDVGQGWNEQYF.

Here the CDR3 reads CASSEGPRGGRYEQYF. The CDR3, as DNA: TGTGCCAGCAGTGAAGGACCCCGCGGAGGCCGCTACGAGCAGTACTTC. This chain connects TRBV2 to TRBJ2-5; D might be TRBD2 (5 bases). The J call is doubtful: the DNA matches TRBJ2-7 better. The V gene's germline CDR1 is SNHLY and CDR2 FYNNEI. CDR3 length: 16 amino acids.

The gene calls are TRBV20-1 and TRBJ2-1, with D perhaps TRBD2 (6 bases). Germline V lookup: CDR1 DFQATT, CDR2 SNEGSKA (reference sequence). The V end was cut by 1 base, the J end by 10 bases, with 8 bases between. This CDR3 is built from 11 residues. The CDR3, as DNA: TGCAGTGCTAGAGCTAGCGCCGAGCAGTTCTTC. Translated: CSARASAEQFF.

CDR3: CASTTRVGSSGSVTDTQYF. The CDR3 DNA reads TGCGCCAGCACCACCAGGGTTGGGTCTAGCGGGAGTGTCACAGATACGCAGTATTTT. This chain joins TRBV5-1 and TRBJ2-3, with 10 bases fitting TRBD2. This CDR3 is built from 19 residues. The germline gives CDR1 SGHRS, CDR2 YFSETQ. With V trimmed by 6 bases and J by 2 bases, 18 bases remained unmatched. The full variable domain, with the rest looked up from reference TRBV5-1 and TRBJ2-3, is KAGVTQTPRYLIKTRGQQVTLSCSPISGHRSVSWYQQTPGQGLQFLFEYFSETQRNKGNFPGRFSGRQFSNSRSEMNVSTLELGDSALYLCASTTRVGSSGSVTDTQYFGPGTRLTVL.

At least ten counts were recorded for this clone. CDR3 sequence (DNA): TGTGCCAGCAGTGTGGATAGCGGGAGAGTAGGAAAGTTCTTC. Amino acid sequence: CASSVDSGRVGKFF. The rearrangement uses TRBV6-4 and TRBJ2-1; TRBD2 matches 9 bases. V shed 4 bases, J shed 14 bases, and the junction held 12 bases outside the gene matches. This CDR3 comprises 14 residues. In germline, CDR1 is MRHNA, CDR2 SNTAGT.

This rearrangement joins TRBV30 to TRBJ2-7; D gene ambiguous. V was shortened by 2 bases and J by 4 bases, with 6 bases between the two germline ends. Germline CDR1 GTSNPN, CDR2 SVGIG (reference sequence). The CDR3 contains 11 residues. The CDR3 region has the DNA TGTGCCTGGAGTTCCGGGTACGAGCAGTACTTC. Its translation is CAWSSGYEQYF. Full variable domain (rest looked up from reference TRBV30 and TRBJ2-7): SQTIHQWPATLVQPVGSPLSLECTVEGTSNPNLYWYRQAAGRGLQLLFYSVGIGQISSEVPQNLSASRPQDRQFILSSKKLLLSDSGFYLCAWSSGYEQYFGPGTRLTVT.

V and J are TRBV5-1 and TRBJ2-1; 9 positions agree with TRBD1. CDR3 length: 15 amino acids. The germline CDR1 and CDR2 sequences are SGHRS and YFSETQ. The V and J ends lost 4 bases and 7 bases, in that order; junction bases with no gene match: 9. CDR3 in amino acids: CASSPGDRDRNEQFF. The CDR3 bases are TGCGCCAGCAGCCCGGGGGACAGGGATCGGAATGAGCAGTTCTTC.

The J gene is TRBJ1-2, the V gene TRBV7-2; D not resolved. The CDR3 has 15 residues. V shed 4 bases and J shed 4 bases, with 16 bases lying between them. Germline CDR1 SGHTA, CDR2 FQGNSA. The CDR3 region has the DNA TGTGCCAGCAGCTCGCCCCGGGCAAACCCCTATGGCTACACCTTC. Its protein is CASSSPRANPYGYTF.

V and J are TRBV7-6 and TRBJ2-3; tentative D call: TRBD1 (5 bases). Trimming removed 5 bases from V and 6 bases from J, with 18 bases in between. CDR1 is SGHVS, CDR2 FNYEAQ, per germline. The CDR3 sequence is 15 residues long. This CDR3 is CASSPQVGARDTQYF. The CDR3 DNA follows: TGTGCCAGCAGCCCACAAGTTGGGGCGAGGGATACGCAGTATTTT.

J is TRBJ1-1 and V is TRBV6-1; D is undetermined. Trimming removed 2 bases at V and 1 base at J, with 5 bases between. CDR1 and CDR2 from the germline V gene are MNHNS and SASEGT. This CDR3 spans 13 amino acids. The DNA of the CDR3 is TGTGCCAGCAGTGAATGGTCGAACACTGAAGCTTTCTTT. Encoded protein: CASSEWSNTEAFF.

DNA of the CDR3: TGTGCCAGCAACCCGGGACAGGGCAATCAGCCCCAGCATTTT. It yields the protein CASNPGQGNQPQHF. V is TRBV28 and J is TRBJ1-5; 8 bases map to TRBD1. The J segment lost 2 bases and the V segment lost 7 bases, leaving 4 bases of the junction unmatched. This CDR3 spans 14 amino acids. Per germline, CDR1 MDHEN and CDR2 SYDVKM.

This clone has just one count. The chain carries TRBV6-6 and TRBJ2-1; TRBD1 matches 8 bases. The germline gives CDR1 MNHNY, CDR2 SVGAGI (reference sequence). This CDR3 is built from 13 residues. V shed 6 bases, J shed 5 bases, and the junction held 3 bases outside the gene matches. The CDR3 coding sequence is TGTGCCAGCAGCAGACAGGGGAACAATGAGCAGTTCTTC. Amino acid sequence: CASSRQGNNEQFF.

As for this clone: The same CDR3 also results from other DNA sequences found in this sample. The genes are TRBV5-6 and TRBJ2-7; 7 nucleotides match TRBD1. The CDR3 consists of 14 residues. Germline V CDR1 and CDR2: SGHDT, YYEEEE. With V trimmed by 0 bases and J by 4 bases, 4 bases remained unmatched. DNA for the CDR3: TGTGCCAGCAGCTTGGGACAGGGTAGGTACGAGCAGTACTTC. This codes for CASSLGQGRYEQYF.

V gene TRBV4-1 combines with J gene TRBJ2-1; D remains unclear. The germline gives CDR1 MGHRA, CDR2 YSYEKL. Trimming stripped 1 base from V and 4 bases from J, with 5 bases between. The CDR3 covers 13 residues. The CDR3: CASSQVLYNEQFF. The CDR3 DNA follows: TGCGCCAGCAGCCAAGTCCTTTACAATGAGCAGTTCTTC.

The sample holds a few counts of this clone. The same CDR3 arises from other DNA sequences in this sample as well. The rearrangement uses TRBV7-9 and TRBJ1-5; 9 bases are shared with TRBD1. V shed 5 bases, J shed 4 bases, and the junction held 6 bases outside the gene matches. Per germline, CDR1 SEHNR and CDR2 FQNEAQ (reference sequence). The CDR3 loop spans 15 amino acids. CDR3 DNA sequence: TGTGCCAGCAGCCCGGGACAGGGATTAAATCAGCCCCAGCATTTT. Protein sequence: CASSPGQGLNQPQHF.

A note on this clone: The identical CDR3 is also encoded by other nucleotide sequences in the sample. The chain couples TRBV29-1 to TRBJ1-1; the D is unclear. The CDR3 contains 12 residues. The V end lost 6 bases, the J end lost 2 bases, and 10 bases lay between the germline ends. Germline V gene sequence: CDR1 SQVTM, CDR2 ANQGSEA. The CDR3 protein is CSVGQVNTEAFF. CDR3 coding DNA: TGCAGCGTCGGCCAGGTTAACACTGAAGCTTTCTTT.

This clone was recorded a few times. V is TRBV7-8 and J is TRBJ2-5; 11 bases are a match to TRBD2. Losses at the gene ends were 1 base for V and 2 bases for J; bases not matched to a gene: 15. Germline V gives CDR1 SGHVS, CDR2 FQNEAQ. The CDR3 has 20 amino acids. The CDR3, as DNA: TGTGCCAGCAGCTTAGAGCGACTAAGCGGACTAGCGGGCCTACAAGAGACCCAGTACTTC. This encodes CASSLERLSGLAGLQETQYF.

The chain uses TRBV10-1 and TRBJ2-7; the D is unclear. The CDR3 contains 15 residues. The V gene's germline CDR1 is WNHNN and CDR2 SYGVQD (reference sequence). V was shortened by 0 bases and J by 1 base, with 10 bases between the two germline ends. CDR3 sequence: CASSESNPGSYEQYF. CDR3 bases: TGCGCCAGCAGTGAGTCGAATCCTGGATCCTACGAGCAGTACTTC.

The chain uses TRBV27 and TRBJ2-6; no firm D call. With 3 bases removed from V and 1 base from J, the gap between germline ends came to 10 bases. The CDR3 runs 16 residues. Germline V gene sequence: CDR1 MNHEY, CDR2 SMNVEV (reference sequence). DNA of the CDR3: TGTGCCAGCAGTTTGCTTTGGTCGTCTGGGGCCAACGTCCTGACTTTC. This gives the protein CASSLLWSSGANVLTF. The whole variable domain, filled in from reference TRBV27 and TRBJ2-6, reads EAQVTQNPRYLITVTGKKLTVTCSQNMNHEYMSWYRQDPGLGLRQIYYSMNVEVTDKGDVPEGYKVSRKEKRNFPLILESPSPNQTSLYFCASSLLWSSGANVLTFGAGSRLTVL.

The rearrangement joins TRBV5-1 to TRBJ2-1; 7 nucleotides match TRBD2. CDR3 length: 15 residues. V lost 0 bases, J lost 8 bases, and 8 bases stayed unmatched. Germline-derived CDR1 and CDR2 are SGHRS and YFSETQ. CDR3 in amino acids: CASSLVPTSWDEQFF. CDR3 nucleotide sequence: TGCGCCAGCAGCTTGGTCCCGACTAGCTGGGATGAGCAGTTCTTC.

The chain carries TRBV27 and TRBJ1-1; D unclear. Looked up from germline, CDR1 is MNHEY and CDR2 is SMNVEV (reference sequence). This CDR3 contains 13 residues. Trimming cost V 6 bases and J 2 bases, with 10 bases left between them. The CDR3 coding sequence is TGTGCCAGCAGCAAGGAGATTAACACTGAAGCTTTCTTT. Translated, it gives CASSKEINTEAFF.

This clone was seen many times. The chain carries TRBV2 and TRBJ2-6; D is ambiguous. The CDR3 runs 17 residues. Per the germline V gene, CDR1 is SNHLY and CDR2 is FYNNEI. The V end was cut by 6 bases, the J end by 2 bases, with 17 bases between. As DNA, the CDR3 is TGTGCCAGCAGCGCAAGCGTGGGTGTAACTGGGGCCAACGTCCTGACTTTC. Protein product: CASSASVGVTGANVLTF.

Worth noting for this clone: Being one base from a much bigger clone, this may be a read error. The V gene is TRBV5-1, the J gene TRBJ1-1; 7 bases map to TRBD1. The germline gives CDR1 SGHRS, CDR2 YFSETQ. The CDR3 length is 14 residues. Trimming removed 1 base from V and 1 base from J; junction bases left unmatched: 1. CDR3: CASSLTGENTEAFF. The CDR3 DNA is TGCGCCAGCAGCTTGACAGGGGAGAACACTGAAGCTTTCTTT.

This clone turned up a few times. This sequence joins TRBV5-1 and TRBJ2-5; D is tentatively TRBD1 or TRBD2 (5 bases each). CDR1 SGHRS and CDR2 YFSETQ come from the germline V gene. The ends were cut back, 0 bases at V and 5 bases at J, with 17 bases in the middle. There are 16 residues in the CDR3. This chain's CDR3 is CASSLATGQVWETQYF. DNA for the CDR3: TGCGCCAGCAGCTTGGCCACGGGGCAGGTATGGGAGACCCAGTACTTC.

This clone came up many times. J is TRBJ2-3 and V is TRBV6-5; D call uncertain. This CDR3 is 14 amino acids long. V was pared by 2 bases and J by 1 base, with 7 bases between. CDR1 is MNHEY, CDR2 SVGAGI, per germline. CDR3 amino acids: CASSYRWGTDTQYF. The CDR3 region has the DNA TGTGCCAGCAGTTACCGTTGGGGCACAGATACGCAGTATTTT.